The 9 T cell receptor beta chains below come from one sample, sequenced in a study of cytomegalovirus exposure and HLA in healthy donors. This PCR relied on a set of 60 Vbeta primers and 13 Jbeta primers. Clones were read by immunoSEQ multiplex PCR, and TCRdb kept only the in-frame ones, dropping some. Among roughly 100,000 clones, 60% to 80% were seen once, and the ten largest hold roughly 3.2%. Source material: PBMCs. These receptors were collected from a man aged 25-45 years in good health and CMV-seronegative.

In DNA, the CDR3 is TGTGCCAGCAGTGATGTAGGGGACTATGGCTACACCTTC. Encoded protein: CASSDVGDYGYTF. The V gene is TRBV2, the J gene TRBJ1-2; the D gene is possibly TRBD1 (5 bases). The CDR3 length is 13 residues. Trimming shortened V by 3 bases and J by 3 bases, and 8 bases separated the two germline ends. Germline CDR1 and CDR2: SNHLY and FYNNEI.

The chain joins TRBV30 to TRBJ2-5, with a tentative D call TRBD1 (5 bases). The CDR3 spans 13 residues. From germline, CDR1 is GTSNPN and CDR2 SVGIG (reference sequence). Trimming removed 4 bases at V and 5 bases at J, with 14 bases between. The chain's CDR3 is CAWMGQLGETQYF. In DNA, the CDR3 is TGTGCCTGGATGGGGCAGTTGGGGGAGACCCAGTACTTC.

J is TRBJ2-3 and V is TRBV4-2, with 8 nucleotides matching TRBD1. There are 13 residues in the CDR3. Trimming at V came to 5 bases and at J to 6 bases, leaving 4 bases not matched to a gene. Looked up from germline, CDR1 is LGHNA and CDR2 is YNFKEQ. DNA for the CDR3: TGTGCCAGCAGCAGGACAGGGACGGATACGCAGTATTTT. Residues: CASSRTGTDTQYF.

The rearrangement uses TRBV29-1 and TRBJ1-1, with 7 bases lining up with TRBD1. The V segment lost 5 bases and the J segment 5 bases; nucleotides outside the gene matches: 2. There are 11 residues in the CDR3. Germline V gene data show CDR1 as SQVTM and CDR2 as ANQGSEA. The CDR3 region has the DNA TGCAGCGTTTACAGGGGAACTGAAGCTTTCTTT. It yields the protein CSVYRGTEAFF.

The V and J genes are TRBV28 and TRBJ2-5; D is perhaps TRBD2 (6 bases). The CDR3 is 16 amino acids. The ends were cut back, 8 bases at V and 5 bases at J, with 24 bases in the middle. Germline loops: CDR1 MDHEN, CDR2 SYDVKM. The DNA of the CDR3 is TGTGCCAGCCAGACCGCGACTAGGGGTGCCCAGGAGACCCAGTACTTC. Translating gives CASQTATRGAQETQYF.

The CDR3 DNA reads TGCGCCAGCAGCTTGGGCGGTATAGGCCAGCCCCAGCATTTT. This gives the protein CASSLGGIGQPQHF. The rearrangement links TRBV5-1 to TRBJ1-5; D gene unclear. Trimming took 0 bases from V and 7 from J, leaving 11 bases between them. CDR3 length equals 14 residues. Germline V lookup: CDR1 SGHRS, CDR2 YFSETQ.

The CDR3 DNA reads TGTGCCTGGAGTGTACCTCTCCCGGGAGCTTTCTTT. Its translation is CAWSVPLPGAFF. J is TRBJ1-1 and V is TRBV30, with D unclear. The V and J ends lost 0 bases and 10 bases respectively, with 12 bases between them. Germline V gene lookup returns CDR1 GTSNPN and CDR2 SVGIG (reference sequence). The CDR3 totals 12 residues.

The V gene is TRBV6-1, the J gene TRBJ2-7, with D tentatively TRBD2 (6 bases). The ends were cut back, 8 bases at V and 7 bases at J, with 15 bases in the middle. The CDR3 extends over 12 amino acids. Germline lookup yields CDR1 MNHNS and CDR2 SASEGT. DNA of the CDR3: TGTGCCAGCGCGTCGGGGGTGGGGGAGCAGTACTTC. It encodes CASASGVGEQYF.

This clone was counted only a few times. The genes are TRBV5-1 and TRBJ2-1, with TRBD1 matching 9 bases. V dropped 1 base and J dropped 5; count of bases not matched to a gene: 4. CDR3 length equals 15 residues. In germline, CDR1 is SGHRS, CDR2 YFSETQ. CDR3 nucleotides: TGCGCCAGCAGCTTGTTGGGACAGGGAAACAATGAGCAGTTCTTC. This translates into CASSLLGQGNNEQFF.